The 21 T cell receptor beta chains reported below all come from one sample, sequenced in a study of blood T cell repertoires in COVID-19. Assay: immunoSEQ multiplex PCR; the TCRdb copy retains only in-frame clones and omits some. The sample carries about 140,000 clones, 85% to 90% recorded once. Source material: peripheral blood. These receptors all stem from a woman aged 60-75 years with acute or convalescent COVID-19.

The chain joins TRBV28 to TRBJ1-5; TRBD1 might be the D (6 bases). Trimming stripped 4 bases from V and 7 bases from J, with 20 bases between. The germline V gene encodes CDR1 MDHEN and CDR2 SYDVKM. This CDR3 is built from 16 residues. DNA of the CDR3: TGTGCCAGCAGTTCTTTAACGGACAGTTCTGGACAGCCCCAGCATTTT. This codes for CASSSLTDSSGQPQHF.

This chain joins TRBV7-6 and TRBJ1-2; a possible D gene is TRBD1 (5 bases). Germline V lookup: CDR1 SGHVS, CDR2 FNYEAQ. This CDR3 region has 15 residues. V lost 3 bases and J 5 bases, leaving 16 bases between the germline ends. The DNA of the CDR3 is TGTGCCAGCAGCTTGACGGACGGCCCAGGGTATGGCTACACCTTC. Translated, it gives CASSLTDGPGYGYTF.

The CDR3 DNA follows: TGTGCCTCAGGAGACTATGGACATGAGCAGTTCTTC. Residues: CASGDYGHEQFF. The chain has TRBV10-3 and TRBJ2-1; TRBD2 is a possible D gene (5 bases). Germline lookup yields CDR1 ENHRY and CDR2 SYGVKD. Between the trimmed V and J ends, which lost 11 bases and 8 bases, there was a span of 16 bases. This CDR3 is built from 12 residues.

The chain links TRBV29-1 to TRBJ1-1, with TRBD1 as a possible D gene (5 bases). Looked up from germline, CDR1 is SQVTM and CDR2 is ANQGSEA. Deletions cut 7 bases from V and 1 base from J, with 19 bases between. The CDR3 spans 15 residues. The CDR3: CSARSSTDGNTEAFF. The CDR3 coding sequence is TGCAGCGCTCGGAGTTCGACAGACGGGAACACTGAAGCTTTCTTT.

The J gene is TRBJ1-1, the V gene TRBV6-4; D gene unclear. Trimming left V 5 bases short and J 1 base short, with 5 bases between. Germline V CDR1 and CDR2: MRHNA, SNTAGT. The CDR3 totals 12 residues. CDR3 bases: TGTGCCAGCAGTTTATGGAACACTGAAGCTTTCTTT. The encoded protein is CASSLWNTEAFF.

This chain uses TRBV19 with TRBJ2-5; TRBD2 agrees at 7 bases. The CDR3 has 15 residues. With 1 base clipped from V and 1 base from J, the junction kept 3 bases outside the gene matches. CDR1 LNHDA and CDR2 SQIVND come from the germline V gene (reference sequence). CDR3 region: CASSIGRGFQETQYF. Written as DNA, the CDR3 is TGTGCCAGTAGTATAGGGCGGGGGTTCCAAGAGACCCAGTACTTC.

The CDR3 region is CASSVDLTSGGRDTQYF. In DNA form, the CDR3 reads TGTGCCAGCAGCGTCGACCTAACTAGCGGGGGACGGGATACGCAGTATTTT. The genes are TRBV9 and TRBJ2-3; 11 nucleotides match TRBD2. The CDR3 contains 17 residues. Germline assignment: CDR1 SGDLS and CDR2 YYNGEE. V was clipped by 2 bases and J by 6 bases; unmatched bases: 11.

J is TRBJ1-5 and V is TRBV5-1, with 7 nucleotides matching TRBD1. V was clipped by 4 bases and J by 6 bases; unmatched bases: 10. The CDR3 contains 15 residues. Germline CDR1 and CDR2: SGHRS and YFSETQ. CDR3 DNA sequence: TGCGCCAGCAGCGAAGACAGGGCCTCTGGTCAGCCCCAGCATTTT. Its translation is CASSEDRASGQPQHF.

The chain is built from TRBV2 and TRBJ1-5; D is possibly TRBD1 (5 bases). V was clipped by 7 bases and J by 5 bases, with 15 bases between them. There are 14 residues in the CDR3. CDR1 is SNHLY and CDR2 is FYNNEI in the germline V gene. The DNA for the CDR3 is TGTGCCAGCACCGCGATTGGGGGGGATCAGCCCCAGCATTTT. Translating gives CASTAIGGDQPQHF.

This chain joins TRBV5-1 and TRBJ1-2, with 7 bases fitting TRBD1. Germline assignment: CDR1 SGHRS and CDR2 YFSETQ. This CDR3 spans 14 amino acids. The V gene end was trimmed by 4 bases and the J gene end by 3 bases; junction bases not matched to a gene: 6. The CDR3: CASSVLQGDYGYTF. The CDR3 nucleotides are TGCGCCAGCAGCGTCCTGCAGGGGGACTATGGCTACACCTTC.

V usage is TRBV15 and J usage is TRBJ2-7; 7 positions agree with TRBD1. Germline CDR1 LNHNV, CDR2 YYDKDF (reference sequence). Germline trimming cut 2 bases from V and 2 bases from J; bases unmatched to any gene: 6. This CDR3 comprises 15 residues. The CDR3 DNA sequence: TGTGCCACCAGCAGAAAGAGGACAGGCACCTACGAGCAGTACTTC. Translating it yields CATSRKRTGTYEQYF.

The V call is TRBV30, the J call TRBJ1-1; 7 bases map to TRBD1. Germline V gene sequence: CDR1 GTSNPN, CDR2 SVGIG (reference sequence). The CDR3 is made up of 12 amino acids. The junction had 4 bases not matched to a gene; V was cut back by 3 bases and J by 6 bases. CDR3 amino acids: CAWRQGRSEAFF. The DNA of the CDR3 is TGTGCCTGGAGACAGGGGAGGTCTGAAGCTTTCTTT. The whole variable domain, remainder taken from reference TRBV30 and TRBJ1-1, is SQTIHQWPATLVQPVGSPLSLECTVEGTSNPNLYWYRQAAGRGLQLLFYSVGIGQISSEVPQNLSASRPQDRQFILSSKKLLLSDSGFYLCAWRQGRSEAFFGQGTRLTVV.

V usage is TRBV2 and J usage is TRBJ1-6; D gene uncertain. The CDR3 loop spans 15 amino acids. The germline CDR1 and CDR2 sequences are SNHLY and FYNNEI. V lost 2 bases to trimming and J lost 0 bases, with 5 bases between them. The CDR3 DNA sequence: TGTGCCAGCAGTGAACAAGCCTCCTATAATTCACCCCTCCACTTT. Protein product: CASSEQASYNSPLHF.

V gene TRBV9 combines with J gene TRBJ2-3, with 7 positions matching TRBD1. Per germline, CDR1 SGDLS and CDR2 YYNGEE. With V trimmed by 0 bases and J by 3 bases, 4 bases remained unmatched. The CDR3 spans 15 residues. DNA for the CDR3: TGTGCCAGCAGCGTAGGAGGGGGCTGGACAGATACGCAGTATTTT. This sequence encodes CASSVGGGWTDTQYF.

This chain connects TRBV30 to TRBJ1-4; 8 bases align to TRBD1. In germline, CDR1 is GTSNPN, CDR2 SVGIG (reference sequence). The CDR3 extends over 15 amino acids. V was pared by 3 bases and J by 7 bases, with 10 bases of the junction left unmatched. CDR3 DNA: TGTGCCTGGAGGGACAGGGTGGCCCTACGTGAAAAACTGTTTTTT. This sequence encodes CAWRDRVALREKLFF.

This clone has only one observation. The CDR3 DNA reads TGTGCCAGCAGCTCCATGGGCATAGACAATGAGCAGTTCTTC. Encoded protein: CASSSMGIDNEQFF. This chain joins TRBV7-2 and TRBJ2-1; D is undetermined. V was trimmed by 4 bases and J by 5 bases, leaving 12 bases between them. The CDR3 covers 14 residues. Germline values: CDR1 SGHTA, CDR2 FQGNSA.

The chain joins TRBV5-1 to TRBJ1-6; D not resolved. The ends were cut back, 0 bases at V and 0 bases at J, with 4 bases in the middle. The CDR3 totals 15 residues. The germline gives CDR1 SGHRS, CDR2 YFSETQ. CDR3: CASSLDSSYNSPLHF. CDR3 sequence (DNA): TGCGCCAGCAGCTTGGACAGCTCCTATAATTCACCCCTCCACTTT.

The chain couples TRBV19 to TRBJ2-2; TRBD1 matches 8 bases. Trimming at V came to 7 bases and at J to 4 bases, leaving 17 bases not matched to a gene. The length of the CDR3 is 18 residues. The germline V gene has CDR1 LNHDA and CDR2 SQIVND (reference sequence). CDR3 nucleotides: TGTGCCAGTACCACTCATACAGGGGGACAGCTTTTCACCGGGGAGCTGTTTTTT. This gives the protein CASTTHTGGQLFTGELFF.

The chain couples TRBV6-2 or TRBV6-3 to TRBJ1-5; 8 bases line up with TRBD1. Germline V lookup: CDR1 MNHEY, CDR2 SVGEGT. CDR3 length equals 13 residues. Trimming removed 5 bases from V and 7 bases from J; junction bases left unmatched: 4. The CDR3 is CASSDYRGQPQHF. The CDR3 coding sequence is TGTGCCAGCAGTGATTACAGGGGGCAGCCCCAGCATTTT.

V is TRBV29-1 and J is TRBJ2-2, with a possible D match to TRBD1 (5 bases). There are 13 residues in the CDR3. V lost 3 bases to trimming and J lost 1 base, with 6 bases between them. The germline gives CDR1 SQVTM, CDR2 ANQGSEA. This CDR3 reads CSVDRENTGELFF. For the CDR3, the DNA is TGCAGCGTTGACAGGGAGAACACCGGGGAGCTGTTTTTT.

The chain is built from TRBV5-1 and TRBJ2-1, with 7 positions matching TRBD2. The germline CDR1 and CDR2 sequences are SGHRS and YFSETQ. Unmatched junction bases numbered 8, after V lost 3 bases and J lost 2 bases. The CDR3 is 16 amino acids. CDR3 sequence (DNA): TGCGCCAGCAGCTCGGGAAGCGGGGCTACCTACAATGAGCAGTTCTTC. Residues: CASSSGSGATYNEQFF.